This is a list of T cell receptor beta chains from one sample in a study of memory CD8 T cells in hepatitis C reinfection. The data were produced by immunoSEQ multiplex PCR, yet TCRdb's version contains in-frame clones alone and is incomplete. The table has 35,000 to 50,000 clones, roughly 88% seen once. Source material: naive CD8+ T cells sorted from blood. Receptors originate from a man aged 18 to 35 with hepatitis C virus infection. CDR3s include the opening cysteine and the closing phenylalanine or tryptophan. A D gene is named only where the DNA matches it firmly. Size is omitted from some rows. Given values are once, few, many or a class for expanded clones.

TRBJ2-2 TRBD1 . TRBV5-8 CASSFGTGRFFTLYTGELFF TGTGCCAGCAGCTTTGGGACAGGGCGATTCTTCACGTTATACACCGGGGAGCTGTTTTTT
TRBJ1-3 . few TRBV6-5 CASLFGNTIYF TGTGCCAGCTTATTTGGAAACACCATATATTTT
TRBJ1-5 . . TRBV27 CASRPGQSLSNQPQHF TGTGCCAGCAGGCCCGGACAGTCCCTTAGCAATCAGCCCCAGCATTTT
TRBJ2-3 TRBD1 . TRBV14 CASSPLDRGQSSTDTQYF TGTGCCAGCAGCCCTTTAGACAGGGGGCAATCTAGCACAGATACGCAGTATTTT
TRBJ1-5 . once TRBV4-3 CASSQDYSRSNQPQHF TGCGCCAGCAGCCAAGATTATTCCCGTAGCAATCAGCCCCAGCATTTT
TRBJ2-1 . few TRBV2 CASKDGGRYNEQFF TGTGCCAGCAAAGACGGGGGAAGGTACAATGAGCAGTTCTTC
TRBJ1-1 TRBD1 once TRBV30 CAWSVTGMNTEAFF TGTGCCTGGAGTGTGACAGGGATGAACACTGAAGCTTTCTTT
TRBJ2-5 TRBD1 . TRBV11-2 CASSLNRDRGRETQYF TGTGCCAGCAGCTTAAATCGGGACAGGGGAAGAGAGACCCAGTACTTC
TRBJ2-1 TRBD2 . TRBV10-2 CASSESAGVPGNEQFF TGCGCCAGCAGTGAGTCGGCGGGGGTTCCTGGCAATGAGCAGTTCTTC
TRBJ2-5 . once TRBV7-8 CASSLGGIETQYF TGTGCCAGCAGCTTAGGAGGGATAGAGACCCAGTACTTC
TRBJ1-1 . . TRBV29-1 CSVRTLNTEAFF TGCAGCGTCAGGACTTTGAACACTGAAGCTTTCTTT
TRBJ1-2 . . TRBV5-4 CASTVGGLGGYTF TGTGCCAGCACCGTGGGGGGGTTAGGTGGCTACACCTTC
TRBJ2-1 TRBD2 . TRBV11-2 CASSFRLAGGQDNEQFF TGTGCCAGCAGCTTTCGACTAGCGGGAGGGCAGGACAATGAGCAGTTCTTC
TRBJ2-2 . . TRBV7-2 CASSTPGFANTGELFF TGTGCCAGCAGCACTCCGGGGTTCGCGAACACCGGGGAGCTGTTTTTT
TRBJ2-7 . . TRBV10-2 CATRTDMVGSYEQYF TGCGCCACTCGGACGGACATGGTTGGCTCCTACGAGCAGTACTTC
TRBJ1-5 . . TRBV27 CASSWGPNQPQHF TGTGCCAGCAGTTGGGGGCCCAATCAGCCCCAGCATTTT
TRBJ2-1 TRBD2 . TRBV7-8 CASSEGLAGVNEQFF TGTGCCAGCAGCGAGGGACTAGCGGGAGTTAATGAGCAGTTCTTC
TRBJ2-1 . . TRBV6-5 CASSYNFYNEQFF TGTGCCAGCAGTTACAACTTTTACAATGAGCAGTTCTTC
TRBJ1-3 . . TRBV18 CASSPPTGSGNTIYF TGTGCCAGCTCACCGCCTACAGGGTCCGGAAACACCATATATTTT
TRBJ2-7 . . TRBV27 CASSLVAGSSYEQYF TGTGCCAGCAGTTTAGTCGCGGGAAGTTCTTACGAGCAGTACTTC
TRBJ2-7 TRBD1 . TRBV4-1 CASSQGTGLGYEQYF TGTGCCAGCAGCCAAGGGACAGGGCTGGGGTACGAGCAGTACTTC
TRBJ2-7 . . TRBV7-9 CASSLEGGGPYEQYF TGTGCCAGCAGCTTAGAGGGTGGAGGCCCCTACGAGCAGTACTTC
TRBJ1-1 TRBD1 once TRBV14 CASSQYRDSNTEAFF TGTGCCAGCAGCCAATATCGGGACAGCAACACTGAAGCTTTCTTT
TRBJ1-2 TRBD1 . TRBV19 CASRTGSIGGYTF TGTGCCAGTAGGACAGGGAGTATCGGGGGCTACACCTTC
TRBJ2-5 TRBD2 . TRBV11-2 CASSLYLAGQETQYF TGTGCCAGCAGCTTGTATCTAGCGGGGCAAGAGACCCAGTACTTC
TRBJ2-7 . . TRBV5-6 CASSTGYEQYF TGTGCCAGCAGCACAGGGTACGAGCAGTACTTC
TRBJ2-7 TRBD1 once TRBV4-1 CASSEDRGIVSPYEQYF TGCGCCAGCAGCGAGGACAGGGGGATAGTTTCCCCCTACGAGCAGTACTTC
TRBJ2-1 . . TRBV7-9 CASSSDRNYNEQFF TGTGCCAGCAGCTCCGACAGAAACTACAATGAGCAGTTCTTC
TRBJ1-1 TRBD1 . TRBV7-8 CASSSGGRMEAFF TGTGCCAGCAGCTCAGGGGGCCGGATGGAAGCTTTCTTT
TRBJ1-5 TRBD1 . TRBV7-9 CASSFSGGGSQPQHF TGTGCCAGCAGCTTTTCAGGGGGCGGGAGTCAGCCCCAGCATTTT